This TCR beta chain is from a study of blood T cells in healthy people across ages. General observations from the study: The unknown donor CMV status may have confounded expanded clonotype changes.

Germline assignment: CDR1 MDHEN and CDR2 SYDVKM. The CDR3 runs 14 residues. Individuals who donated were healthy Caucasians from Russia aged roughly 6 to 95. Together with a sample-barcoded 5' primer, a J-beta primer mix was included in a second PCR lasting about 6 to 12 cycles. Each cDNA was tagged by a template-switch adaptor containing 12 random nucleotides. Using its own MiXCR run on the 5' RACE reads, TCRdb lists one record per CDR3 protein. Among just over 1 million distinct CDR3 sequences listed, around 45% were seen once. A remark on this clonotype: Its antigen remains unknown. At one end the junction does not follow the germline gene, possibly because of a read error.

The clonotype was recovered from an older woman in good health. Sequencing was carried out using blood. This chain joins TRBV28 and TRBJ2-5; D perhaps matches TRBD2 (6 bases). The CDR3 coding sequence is TGTGCCTGCAGTTGGGGACTTCTACAAGAGACCCAGTACTTC. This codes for CACSWGLLQETQYF. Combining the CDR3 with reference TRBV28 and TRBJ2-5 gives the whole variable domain DVKVTQSSRYLVKRTGEKVFLECVQDMDHENMFWYRQDPGLGLRLIYFSYDVKMKEKGDIPEGYSVSREKKERFSLILESASTNQTSMYLCACSWGLLQETQYFGPGTRLLVL.